This TCR beta chain was identified in a study of early T cells in non-severe SARS-CoV-2 infection. Study details: Chains stayed unpaired after sequencing of bulk RNA from unsorted whole blood. Study observations and caveats: Clonotype matching in VDJdb favored anti-spike CD8 responses and did not capture private and CD4 specificities.

This CDR3 contains 15 residues. V gave up 6 bases and J gave up 2 bases; unmatched junction bases: 3. This clonotype has just a few counts. Its target is unknown. TCRdb called the 5' RACE reads again in MiXCR, with one record for every CDR3 protein. Seen here are roughly 30,000 distinct CDR3 sequences, 4.5% observed once, and the top ten hold over 6%. The genes are TRBV12-3 or TRBV12-4 and TRBJ2-5; 13 bases are shared with TRBD2. The receptor comes from an adult who was a healthcare worker with PCR-confirmed SARS-CoV-2 infection or an uninfected control (not recorded which). Source material: whole blood. DNA of the CDR3: TGTGCCAGCAGCCGGACTAGCGGGAGACAAGAGACCCAGTACTTC. Encoded protein: CASSRTSGRQETQYF.